This T cell receptor (beta chain) was recorded in a study of cytomegalovirus exposure and HLA in healthy donors. The table lists this clone with a count of one. Primers: 60 Vbeta forward and 13 Jbeta reverse. Assay: immunoSEQ multiplex PCR; the TCRdb copy retains only in-frame clones and omits some. The profile shows about 190,000 clones, roughly 74% of them singletons. V was cut by 2 bases and J by 6 bases, with 14 bases left in between. Germline CDR1 reads MDHEN; CDR2 reads SYDVKM. The CDR3 totals 15 residues. V and J are TRBV28 and TRBJ1-5; D gene ambiguous. The material sequenced was PBMCs. This TCR came from a woman in her 30s in good health and CMV-seropositive. The CDR3: CASSLLSGNRQPQHF. In DNA, the CDR3 is TGTGCCAGCAGTTTACTGTCCGGGAACCGTCAGCCCCAGCATTTT.